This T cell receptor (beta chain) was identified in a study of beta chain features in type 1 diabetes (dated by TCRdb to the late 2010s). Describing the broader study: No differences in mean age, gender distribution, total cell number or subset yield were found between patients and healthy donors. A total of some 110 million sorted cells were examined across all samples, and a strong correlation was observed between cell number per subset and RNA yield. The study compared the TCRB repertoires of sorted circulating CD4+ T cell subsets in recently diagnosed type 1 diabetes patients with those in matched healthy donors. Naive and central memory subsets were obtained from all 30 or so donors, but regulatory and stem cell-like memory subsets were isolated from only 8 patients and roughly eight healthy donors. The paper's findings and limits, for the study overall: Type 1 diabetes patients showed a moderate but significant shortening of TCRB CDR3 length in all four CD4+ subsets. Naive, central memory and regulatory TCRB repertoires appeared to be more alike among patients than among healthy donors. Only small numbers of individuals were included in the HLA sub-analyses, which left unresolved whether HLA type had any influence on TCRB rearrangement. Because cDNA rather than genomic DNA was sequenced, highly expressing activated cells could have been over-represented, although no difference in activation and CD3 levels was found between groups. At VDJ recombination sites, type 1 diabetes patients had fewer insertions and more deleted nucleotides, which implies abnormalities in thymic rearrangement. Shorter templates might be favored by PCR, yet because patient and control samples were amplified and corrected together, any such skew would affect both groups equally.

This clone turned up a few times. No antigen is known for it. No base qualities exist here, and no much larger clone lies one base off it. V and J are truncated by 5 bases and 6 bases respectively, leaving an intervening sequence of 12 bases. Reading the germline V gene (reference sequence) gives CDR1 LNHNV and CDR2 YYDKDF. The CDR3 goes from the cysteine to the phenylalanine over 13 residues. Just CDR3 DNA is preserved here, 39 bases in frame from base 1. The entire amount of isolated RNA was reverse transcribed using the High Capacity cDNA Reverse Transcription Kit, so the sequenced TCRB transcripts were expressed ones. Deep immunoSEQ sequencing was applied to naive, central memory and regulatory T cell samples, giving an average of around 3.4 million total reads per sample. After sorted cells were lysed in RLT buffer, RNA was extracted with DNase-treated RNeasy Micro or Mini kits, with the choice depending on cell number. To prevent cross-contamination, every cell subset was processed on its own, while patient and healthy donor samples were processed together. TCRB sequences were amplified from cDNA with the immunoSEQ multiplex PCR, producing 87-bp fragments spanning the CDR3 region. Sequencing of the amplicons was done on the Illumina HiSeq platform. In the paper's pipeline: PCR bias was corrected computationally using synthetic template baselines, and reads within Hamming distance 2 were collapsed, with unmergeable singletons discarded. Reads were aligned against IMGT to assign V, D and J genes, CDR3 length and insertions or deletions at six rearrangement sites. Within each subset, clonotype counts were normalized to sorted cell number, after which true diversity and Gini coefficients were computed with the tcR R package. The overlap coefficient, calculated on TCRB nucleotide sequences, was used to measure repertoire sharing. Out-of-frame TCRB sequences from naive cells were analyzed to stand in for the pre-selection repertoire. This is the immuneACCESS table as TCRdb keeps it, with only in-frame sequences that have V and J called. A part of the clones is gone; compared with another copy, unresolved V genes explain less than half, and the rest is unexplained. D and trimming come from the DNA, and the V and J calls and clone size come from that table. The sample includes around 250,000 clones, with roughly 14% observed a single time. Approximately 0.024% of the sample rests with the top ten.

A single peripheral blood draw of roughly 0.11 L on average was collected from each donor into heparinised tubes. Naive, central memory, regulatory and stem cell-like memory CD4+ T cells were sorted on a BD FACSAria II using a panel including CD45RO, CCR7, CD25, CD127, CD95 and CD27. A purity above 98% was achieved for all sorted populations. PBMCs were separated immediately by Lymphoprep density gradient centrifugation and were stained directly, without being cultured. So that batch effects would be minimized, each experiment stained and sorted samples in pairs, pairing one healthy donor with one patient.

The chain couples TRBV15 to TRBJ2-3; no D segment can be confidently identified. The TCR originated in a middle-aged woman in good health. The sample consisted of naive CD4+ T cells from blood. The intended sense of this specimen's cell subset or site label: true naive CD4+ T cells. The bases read TGTGCCACCAGCGGCCTCAGTTTCGATACGCAGTATTTT. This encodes CATSGLSFDTQYF.